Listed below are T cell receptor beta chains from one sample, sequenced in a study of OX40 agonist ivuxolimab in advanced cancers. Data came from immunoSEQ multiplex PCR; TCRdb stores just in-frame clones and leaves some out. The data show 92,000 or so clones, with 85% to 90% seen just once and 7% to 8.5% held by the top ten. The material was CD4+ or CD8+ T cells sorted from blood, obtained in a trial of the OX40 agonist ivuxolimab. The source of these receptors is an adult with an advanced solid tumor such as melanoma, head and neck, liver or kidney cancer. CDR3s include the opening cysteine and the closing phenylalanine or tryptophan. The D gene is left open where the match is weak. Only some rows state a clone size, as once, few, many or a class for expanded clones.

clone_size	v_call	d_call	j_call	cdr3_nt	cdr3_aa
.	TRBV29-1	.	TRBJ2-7	TGCAGCGTCCGAACAGTGGAAGACTACGAGCAGTACTTC	CSVRTVEDYEQYF
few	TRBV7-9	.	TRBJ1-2	TGTGCCAGCAGCTCCGGAACCGGGACACGGAACTTCTATGGCTACACCTTC	CASSSGTGTRNFYGYTF
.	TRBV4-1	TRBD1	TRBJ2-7	TGCGCCAGCAGCCAAGATCACCCAGGGGGCAGCTACGAGCAGTACTTC	CASSQDHPGGSYEQYF
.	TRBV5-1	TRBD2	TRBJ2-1	TGCGCCAGCAGCTTGTGGCTAGCGGGAGGGTACATGAGCTCCTACAATGAGCAGTTCTTC	CASSLWLAGGYMSSYNEQFF
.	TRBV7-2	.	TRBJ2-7	TGTGCCAGCAGCCCCTATTCCGGCCAGACCTACGAGCAGTACTTC	CASSPYSGQTYEQYF
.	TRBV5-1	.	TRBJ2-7	TGCGCCAGCAGCTTGGCTGGCGAGCAGTACTTC	CASSLAGEQYF
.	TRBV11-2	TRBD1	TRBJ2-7	TGTGCCAGCAGCTTAGCTCCTCACGGGACAGGGGTCTACGAGCAGTACTTC	CASSLAPHGTGVYEQYF
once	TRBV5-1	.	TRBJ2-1	TGCGCCAGCAGCTTGGCCGGGACGTATGAGCAGTTCTTC	CASSLAGTYEQFF
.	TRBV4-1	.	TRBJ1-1	TGCGCCAGCAGCCAGGCTTGGCGCCCCAACACTGAAGCTTTCTTT	CASSQAWRPNTEAFF
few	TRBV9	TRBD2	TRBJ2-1	TGTGCCAGCAGCTTACCCCTCGGTAGCGGGAGCTTCAATGAGCAGTTCTTC	CASSLPLGSGSFNEQFF
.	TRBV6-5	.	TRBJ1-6	TGTGCCAGCAGTTACGGGGGAAGCGGGGCGACTTCACCCCTCCACTTT	CASSYGGSGATSPLHF
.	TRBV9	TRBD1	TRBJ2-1	TGTGCCAGCAGCCCGTGGACAGGGGTCTATGAGCAGTTCTTC	CASSPWTGVYEQFF
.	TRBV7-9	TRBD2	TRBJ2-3	TGTGCCAGCAGCTCCTTCTTACTAGCGGGAGGTCTAGATACGCAGTATTTT	CASSSFLLAGGLDTQYF
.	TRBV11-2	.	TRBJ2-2	TGTGCCAGCAGCTTCAAAACTTTAACCGGGGAGCTGTTTTTT	CASSFKTLTGELFF
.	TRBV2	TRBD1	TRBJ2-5	TGTGCCAGCAGGGACGACAGGGGACCGCGGCAGTACTTC	CASRDDRGPRQYF
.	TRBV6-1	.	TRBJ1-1	TGTGCCAGCAATTGGGCACTGAACACTGAAGCTTTCTTT	CASNWALNTEAFF
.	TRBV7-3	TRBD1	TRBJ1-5	TGTGCCAGCCTCCGGACAGGGGGCTTCGGCAATCAGCCCCAGCATTTT	CASLRTGGFGNQPQHF
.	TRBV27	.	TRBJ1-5	TGTGCCAGCAGTTTACCGGGGGTCAATCAGCCCCAGCATTTT	CASSLPGVNQPQHF
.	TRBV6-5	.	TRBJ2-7	TGTGCCAGCAGTTACTTAAGGGGTTCCTACGAGCAGTACTTC	CASSYLRGSYEQYF
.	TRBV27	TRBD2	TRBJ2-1	TGTGCCAGCAGTGGACGCCGACTAGCGGGAGTGGCAGGTGAGCAGTTCTTC	CASSGRRLAGVAGEQFF
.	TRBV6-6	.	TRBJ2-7	TGTGCCAGCAGTTACGGGGGGGCATCCTACGAGCAGTACTTC	CASSYGGASYEQYF
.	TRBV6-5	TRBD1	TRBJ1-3	TGTGCCAGCAGCCGCTCGACAGGGACTGGAAACACCATATATTTT	CASSRSTGTGNTIYF
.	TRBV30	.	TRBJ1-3	TGTGCCTGGAGTTATGGTCTCTCTGGAAACACCATATATTTT	CAWSYGLSGNTIYF
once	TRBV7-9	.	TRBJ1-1	TGTGCCAGCCGCGTGCCAGCAGCTTGGGGCGGGTTGAACACTGAAGCTTTCTTT	CASRVPAAWGGLNTEAFF
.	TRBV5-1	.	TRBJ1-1	TGCGCCAGCAGCTTGGCGGGGCTCACTGAAGCTTTCTTT	CASSLAGLTEAFF
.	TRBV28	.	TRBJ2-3	TGTGCCAGCAGTTTTTTTGATACGCAGTATTTT	CASSFFDTQYF
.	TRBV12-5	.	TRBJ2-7	TGTGCTAGTGGTTTGGCAGTTGGCCTACGCGAGCAGTACTTC	CASGLAVGLREQYF
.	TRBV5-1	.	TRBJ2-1	TGCGCCAGCAGCTTGCTCGCGAACAATGAGCAGTTCTTC	CASSLLANNEQFF
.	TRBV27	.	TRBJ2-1	TGTGCCAGCAGTTTATGGCCAGGTCTGACCCCAGGCATCGATGAGCAGTTCTTC	CASSLWPGLTPGIDEQFF
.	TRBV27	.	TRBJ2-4	TGTGCCAGCACTCCGAGGGGGGGCGGGAACATTCAGTACTTC	CASTPRGGGNIQYF
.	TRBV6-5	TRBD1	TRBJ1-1	TGTGCCAGCAGTTTCAAGAACAGGGGAAAAACTGAAGCTTTCTTT	CASSFKNRGKTEAFF
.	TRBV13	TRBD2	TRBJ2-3	TGTGCCAGCAGCTTATGGGGACTAGCGGAAAGCACAGATACGCAGTATTTT	CASSLWGLAESTDTQYF
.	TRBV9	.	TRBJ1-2	TGTGCCAGCAGCCCTACAGAGACCGCAGGTGGCTACACCTTC	CASSPTETAGGYTF
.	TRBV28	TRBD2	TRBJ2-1	TGTGCCAGCAGCCACTTTTTGTATGGGGAGGGGTACAATGAGCAGTTCTTC	CASSHFLYGEGYNEQFF
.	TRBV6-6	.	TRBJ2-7	TGTGCCAGCAGTCCCGGGACGTATTCCTACGAGCAGTACTTC	CASSPGTYSYEQYF
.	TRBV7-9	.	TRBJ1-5	TGTGCCAGCAGCCTCCAGGCCGATAGCAATCAGCCCCAGCATTTT	CASSLQADSNQPQHF
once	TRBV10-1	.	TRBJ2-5	TGCGCCATCATACCCAAGACAGAAGAGACCCAGTACTTC	CAIIPKTEETQYF
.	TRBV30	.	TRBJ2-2	TGTGCCTGGGGTTTTACCGGGGAGCTGTTTTTT	CAWGFTGELFF
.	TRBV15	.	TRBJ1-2	TGTGCCACCAGCAGGAATCGACTAGAATTCTTCCTCTACACCTTC	CATSRNRLEFFLYTF
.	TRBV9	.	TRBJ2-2	TGTGCCAGCAGCGTAGGACTACCGACCGGGGAGCTGTTTTTT	CASSVGLPTGELFF